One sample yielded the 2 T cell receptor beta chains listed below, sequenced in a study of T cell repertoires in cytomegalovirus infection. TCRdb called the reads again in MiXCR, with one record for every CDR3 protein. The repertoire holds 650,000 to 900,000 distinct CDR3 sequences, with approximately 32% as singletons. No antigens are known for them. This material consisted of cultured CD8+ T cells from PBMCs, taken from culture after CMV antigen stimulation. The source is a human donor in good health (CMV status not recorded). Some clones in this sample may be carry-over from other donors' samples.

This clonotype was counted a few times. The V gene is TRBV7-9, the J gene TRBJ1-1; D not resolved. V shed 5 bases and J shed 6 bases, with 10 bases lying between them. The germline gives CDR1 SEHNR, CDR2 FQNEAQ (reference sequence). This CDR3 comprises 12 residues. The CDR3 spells CASSIFIAEAFF. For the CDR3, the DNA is TGTGCCAGCAGCATATTCATCGCTGAAGCTTTCTTT.

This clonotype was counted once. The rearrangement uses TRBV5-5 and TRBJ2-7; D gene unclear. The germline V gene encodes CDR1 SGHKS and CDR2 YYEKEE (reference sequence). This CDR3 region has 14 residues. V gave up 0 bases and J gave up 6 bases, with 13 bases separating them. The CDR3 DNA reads TGTGCCAGCAGCTTGGGCAGCTTATCGATCGAGCAGTACGTC. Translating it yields CASSLGSLSIEQYV.